Each of the 24 T cell receptor beta chains below was sequenced from the same sample in a study of cytomegalovirus exposure and HLA in healthy donors. The PCR ran on 60 Vbeta and 13 Jbeta primers. The table came from immunoSEQ multiplex PCR; TCRdb's copy has only in-frame clones and leaves some out. Among over 100,000 clones, over 65% were seen once, and the ten largest hold roughly 3.3%. Sequenced material: PBMCs. Receptor source: a woman aged 30 to 39 in good health and CMV-seropositive.

The chain links TRBV7-6 to TRBJ1-6; D remains unclear. V was pared by 0 bases and J by 9 bases, with 6 bases between. This CDR3 region has 13 residues. CDR1 is SGHVS, CDR2 FNYEAQ, per germline. The CDR3 is CASSLAFSSPLHF. As DNA, the CDR3 is TGTGCCAGCAGCTTAGCGTTTAGTTCACCCCTCCACTTT. Filled out from reference TRBV7-6 and TRBJ1-6, the complete variable domain reads GAGVSQSPRYKVTKRGQDVALRCDPISGHVSLYWYRQALGQGPEFLTYFNYEAQQDKSGLPNDRFSAERPEGSISTLTIQRTEQRDSAMYRCASSLAFSSPLHFGNGTRLTVT.

This chain joins TRBV6-5 and TRBJ2-1, with 9 positions matching TRBD1. Trimming removed 4 bases from V and 8 bases from J; junction bases left unmatched: 6. CDR3 size: 14 residues. Germline lookup yields CDR1 MNHEY and CDR2 SVGAGI. CDR3 coding DNA: TGTGCCAGCAGTTTCGGGACAGGGTATGATGAGCAGTTCTTC. It translates to CASSFGTGYDEQFF.

The rearrangement links TRBV5-1 to TRBJ1-2; a weak D match, TRBD1 (6 bases). CDR1 is SGHRS, CDR2 YFSETQ, per germline. Trimming left V 0 bases short and J 0 bases short, with 12 bases between. The CDR3 is made up of 16 amino acids. The CDR3 reads CASSLGTARANYGYTF. CDR3 bases: TGCGCCAGCAGCTTGGGGACAGCGAGAGCTAACTATGGCTACACCTTC.

The rearrangement joins TRBV7-9 to TRBJ1-2; D not resolved. From germline, CDR1 is SEHNR and CDR2 FQNEAQ (reference sequence). The CDR3 extends over 13 amino acids. V was pared by 4 bases and J by 7 bases, with 13 bases between. The CDR3 reads CASSSRSGLGYTF. CDR3 coding DNA: TGTGCCAGCAGCTCACGGAGTGGACTTGGCTACACCTTC.

The chain combines TRBV5-4 with TRBJ2-3, with 12 nucleotides matching TRBD2. CDR1 and CDR2 from the germline V gene are SGHNT and YYREEE (reference sequence). The V segment lost 0 bases and the J segment 5 bases; nucleotides outside the gene matches: 7. The CDR3 extends over 17 amino acids. The CDR3 DNA sequence: TGTGCCAGCAGCTTGGGGGCGTCGGGACTAGCGGGAGATACGCAGTATTTT. It specifies CASSLGASGLAGDTQYF.

The V and J genes are TRBV4-1 and TRBJ2-7, with 8 bases identical to TRBD1. CDR1 and CDR2 (germline): MGHRA, YSYEKL. The V and J ends lost 2 bases and 2 bases, in that order; junction bases with no gene match: 8. This CDR3 has 16 residues. This CDR3 reads CASSQKGQGSPYEQYF. The CDR3 bases are TGCGCCAGCAGCCAAAAAGGACAGGGTAGTCCCTACGAGCAGTACTTC.

The J gene is TRBJ1-2, the V gene TRBV7-6; 8 bases agree with TRBD1. Germline CDR1 reads SGHVS; CDR2 reads FNYEAQ. The V and J ends lost 8 bases and 3 bases, in that order; junction bases with no gene match: 11. CDR3 length: 15 amino acids. The CDR3 spells CASEELRGQDYGYTF. CDR3 DNA sequence: TGTGCCAGCGAAGAACTTAGGGGACAGGACTATGGCTACACCTTC.

The table lists this clone with a few counts. This rearrangement joins TRBV11-2 to TRBJ1-6; TRBD1 matches at 8 bases. This CDR3 is 17 amino acids long. V gave up 5 bases and J gave up 7 bases; unmatched junction bases: 13. Germline V gene lookup returns CDR1 SGHAT and CDR2 FQNNGV. The CDR3 protein is CASSPISDRALNSPLHF. The DNA for the CDR3 is TGTGCCAGCAGCCCGATTTCGGACAGGGCCCTCAATTCACCCCTCCACTTT.

The chain is built from TRBV27 and TRBJ1-6, with TRBD1 as a possible D gene (6 bases). CDR1 and CDR2 (germline): MNHEY, SMNVEV (reference sequence). Trimming took 6 bases from V and 3 from J, leaving 12 bases between them. This CDR3 contains 15 residues. The DNA for the CDR3 is TGTGCCAGCAGGGGGGCAGGGGACTATAATTCACCCCTCCACTTT. Residues: CASRGAGDYNSPLHF.

V is TRBV2 and J is TRBJ2-1; 12 bases line up with TRBD2. This CDR3 spans 14 amino acids. The V segment lost 5 bases and the J segment 11 bases; nucleotides outside the gene matches: 7. The V gene's germline CDR1 is SNHLY and CDR2 FYNNEI. DNA of the CDR3: TGTGCCAGCAGTCCTAGCGGGGGGGCACCCCAGCAGTTCTTC. Residues: CASSPSGGAPQQFF.

The chain carries TRBV18 and TRBJ1-2, with no clear D. The CDR3 runs 13 residues. CDR1 is KGHSH, CDR2 LQKENI, per germline. Trimming cost V 4 bases and J 2 bases, with 8 bases left between them. The CDR3 sequence: CASSQERNYGYTF. CDR3 sequence (DNA): TGTGCCAGCTCACAGGAGAGAAACTATGGCTACACCTTC.

The V call is TRBV7-2, the J call TRBJ2-1; D is uncertain. V was pared by 3 bases and J by 4 bases, with 10 bases between. There are 14 residues in the CDR3. Germline V lookup: CDR1 SGHTA, CDR2 FQGNSA. The CDR3: CASSFALSYNEQFF. CDR3 nucleotide sequence: TGTGCCAGCAGCTTCGCACTCTCATACAATGAGCAGTTCTTC.

CDR3 region: CASSVHGSGTSGAYEQYF. CDR3 coding DNA: TGTGCCAGCAGCGTCCACGGTTCCGGGACTAGCGGCGCCTACGAGCAGTACTTC. The gene calls are TRBV9 and TRBJ2-7; 11 positions agree with TRBD2. V was pared by 2 bases and J by 2 bases, with 12 bases of the junction left unmatched. The CDR3 is 18 residues long. The germline gives CDR1 SGDLS, CDR2 YYNGEE.

J is TRBJ2-6 and V is TRBV30; 7 bases are a match to TRBD1. The CDR3 consists of 15 residues. Losses at the gene ends were 5 bases for V and 3 bases for J; bases not matched to a gene: 7. In germline, CDR1 is GTSNPN, CDR2 SVGIG (reference sequence). The CDR3 sequence: CAWSTGVFGANVLTF. The CDR3 DNA reads as TGTGCCTGGTCTACAGGGGTCTTTGGGGCCAACGTCCTGACTTTC.

The CDR3 DNA sequence: TGTGCCAGCACGTGGGCAAATCAAGAGACCCAGTACTTC. This translates into CASTWANQETQYF. This chain links TRBV7-2 with TRBJ2-5; no clear D. V gave up 7 bases and J gave up 2 bases, with 11 bases separating them. Germline V gene lookup returns CDR1 SGHTA and CDR2 FQGNSA. This CDR3 has 13 amino acids.

In DNA form, the CDR3 reads TGTGCCAGCAGTCCGAGGGACAGGGGTTCTGGAAACACCATATATTTT. This sequence encodes CASSPRDRGSGNTIYF. The chain employs TRBV28 and TRBJ1-3; 10 nucleotides match TRBD1. The CDR3 is 16 residues long. The J segment lost 1 base and the V segment lost 5 bases, leaving 5 bases of the junction unmatched. Germline assignment: CDR1 MDHEN and CDR2 SYDVKM.

This clone has a single count. The chain carries TRBV7-3 and TRBJ1-6, with 11 bases matching TRBD1. Losses at the gene ends were 4 bases for V and 9 bases for J; bases not matched to a gene: 2. In germline, CDR1 is SGHTA, CDR2 FQGTGA. This CDR3 has 14 amino acids. The CDR3 DNA sequence: TGTGCCAGCAGCTCCGGGACAGGGGGTTCACCCCTCCACTTT. Amino acids: CASSSGTGGSPLHF.

V usage is TRBV28 and J usage is TRBJ1-4; 9 nucleotides agree with TRBD1. The CDR3 is made up of 18 amino acids. Germline loops: CDR1 MDHEN, CDR2 SYDVKM. With V trimmed by 7 bases and J by 8 bases, 20 bases remained unmatched. The CDR3 loop is CASTKQGQGGGVGEKLFF. As DNA, the CDR3 is TGTGCCAGCACGAAACAGGGACAGGGCGGAGGGGTAGGAGAAAAACTGTTTTTT.

With regard to this clone: An end of the junction differs from the germline gene, which may be a read error. The chain employs TRBV7-9 and TRBJ2-7; D is uncertain. Germline V lookup: CDR1 SEHNR, CDR2 FQNEAQ (reference sequence). The CDR3 spans 14 residues. The CDR3 reads CSSSQVLRYDEQYF. CDR3 in DNA: TGTTCCAGCAGCCAAGTCCTACGCTACGACGAGCAGTACTTC.

The rearrangement uses TRBV28 and TRBJ1-1, with D unclear. V was clipped by 4 bases and J by 0 bases, with 9 bases between them. This CDR3 is built from 14 residues. Germline V CDR1 and CDR2: MDHEN, SYDVKM. DNA of the CDR3: TGTGCCAGCAGTTGGCTGAGGATGAACACTGAAGCTTTCTTT. Protein: CASSWLRMNTEAFF.

The chain uses TRBV5-1 and TRBJ2-5; tentatively, D is TRBD1 (6 bases). The CDR3 length is 15 residues. Trimming removed 0 bases at V and 9 bases at J, with 18 bases between. CDR1 is SGHRS and CDR2 is YFSETQ in the germline V gene. The CDR3 DNA is TGCGCCAGCAGCTTGGGGGCAGGGGCCTATGGGGCCCAGTACTTC. This codes for CASSLGAGAYGAQYF.

In this sample, this clone turned up once. V is TRBV4-1 and J is TRBJ2-3, with TRBD2 identical over 13 bases. The CDR3 contains 15 residues. The germline CDR1 and CDR2 sequences are MGHRA and YSYEKL. V was clipped by 5 bases and J by 4 bases; unmatched bases: 3. DNA for the CDR3: TGCGCCAGCAGCTCAGGACTAGCGGGGGCAGATACGCAGTATTTT. Its protein product is CASSSGLAGADTQYF.

The chain couples TRBV13 to TRBJ2-7; 8 bases match TRBD2. The V segment lost 5 bases and the J segment 3 bases; nucleotides outside the gene matches: 6. The CDR3 is made up of 14 amino acids. Germline V lookup: CDR1 PRHDT, CDR2 FYEKMQ (reference sequence). This chain's CDR3 is CASSQAGVHYEQYF. For the CDR3, the DNA is TGTGCCAGCAGCCAAGCGGGGGTCCACTACGAGCAGTACTTC.

This rearrangement joins TRBV2 to TRBJ2-5; D is uncertain. The ends were cut back, 3 bases at V and 2 bases at J, with 7 bases in the middle. The CDR3 is 13 amino acids. Germline CDR1 reads SNHLY; CDR2 reads FYNNEI. The CDR3 region has the DNA TGTGCCAGCAGTGAGGGCCCACAAGAGACCCAGTACTTC. Protein sequence: CASSEGPQETQYF.